The next 3 T cell receptor beta chains were all read from a single sample in a study of T cells in Graves' hyperthyroidism and ophthalmopathy. RNA transcripts yielded amplified TCR beta CDR3 regions. Initially, a first-round RT-PCR of the TCR CDR3 employed the HTBI primer set. TCRdb recomputed calls from the multiplex PCR reads with MiXCR, one row per CDR3 protein. The repertoire has 300,000 to 450,000 distinct CDR3 sequences, roughly an eighth of them found once; the top ten carry around a tenth. The sequenced sample consisted of blood. Receptor source: a woman between 18 and 29 years old with Graves' hyperthyroidism.

The CDR3 reads CSVVGEGIGNQPQHF. CDR3 nucleotide sequence: TGCAGCGTTGTAGGCGAGGGGATAGGCAATCAGCCCCAGCATTTT. This chain joins TRBV29-1 and TRBJ1-5; possibly TRBD1 for D (5 bases). Germline V gene sequence: CDR1 SQVTM, CDR2 ANQGSEA. The V end was cut by 4 bases, the J end by 2 bases, with 15 bases between. The CDR3 is made up of 15 amino acids.

This clonotype appeared many times. The rearrangement uses TRBV12-5 and TRBJ2-2; 7 nucleotides match TRBD1. The CDR3 spans 17 residues. Unmatched junction bases numbered 11, after V lost 0 bases and J lost 7 bases. CDR1 LGHNT and CDR2 FRNRAP come from the germline V gene. CDR3 sequence (DNA): TGTGCTAGTGGTTTGGTGGAGGCAGGGGGAAGAGTCGGGGAGCTGTTTTTT. Translated: CASGLVEAGGRVGELFF.

Turning to this clonotype: This may be a read error: a much more frequent sequence differs by one nucleotide. J is TRBJ2-5 and V is TRBV3-1; D is unresolved. CDR3 length equals 14 residues. Looked up from germline, CDR1 is LGHDT and CDR2 is YNNKEL (reference sequence). The CDR3 loop is CASSLITSSETRYF. CDR3 sequence (DNA): TGTGCCAGCAGCCTCATTACTTCGTCGGAGACCCGGTACTTC.